These T cell receptor beta chains were read from a single sample in a study of cytomegalovirus exposure and HLA in healthy donors. TCRdb keeps only in-frame clones here, not all; method: immunoSEQ multiplex PCR. Of roughly 120,000 clones listed, approximately 89% are singletons. The sequencing sample was made of PBMCs. The receptors were gathered from a woman aged 18-29 years in good health and CMV-seronegative. Each CDR3 is given with its conserved first and last residue. Each record gives: V gene, clone size, D gene, J gene, CDR3 DNA, CDR3 protein. D genes are given only for firm matches. Where a row states a size, it is once, few, many or the class of an expanded clone; other rows omit it.

TRBV25-1,.,TRBD2,TRBJ2-1,TGTGCCAGCGGGGCCGGGGGGGTCCTCAATGAGCAGTTCTTC,CASGAGGVLNEQFF
TRBV4-3,.,TRBD1,TRBJ1-2,TGCGCCAGCAGCCAAGACAGGGGGCTTGGCTACACCTTC,CASSQDRGLGYTF
TRBV9,.,TRBD2,TRBJ2-3,TGTGCCAGCAGCCTCACCGGGGGGATAAGCACAGATACGCAGTATTTT,CASSLTGGISTDTQYF
TRBV5-4,.,.,TRBJ1-4,TGTGCCAGCAGCCCTGCGGGGCAGATTAAACTGTTTTTT,CASSPAGQIKLFF
TRBV5-1,.,TRBD2,TRBJ2-5,TGCGCCAGCAGCTTGGGACCAGCGGGGGACCAAGAGACCCAGTACTTC,CASSLGPAGDQETQYF
TRBV27,once,.,TRBJ1-3,TGTGCCAGCAGTTTAACCCGGGATCCTGGAAACACCATATATTTT,CASSLTRDPGNTIYF
TRBV29-1,.,.,TRBJ1-4,TGCAGCGTTGACAGGGGCAGAGGTGAAAAACTGTTTTTT,CSVDRGRGEKLFF
TRBV7-6,.,.,TRBJ2-1,TGTGCCAGCAGCTCAGTCAGGGGAGAGAGCTCCTACAATGAGCAGTTCTTC,CASSSVRGESSYNEQFF
TRBV28,once,.,TRBJ2-2,TGTGCCAGCAGTTTAGAGGGGGCGAACACCGGGGAGCTGTTTTTT,CASSLEGANTGELFF
TRBV6-5,few,.,TRBJ1-3,TGTGCCAGCAGGGAACAGGGCATTTCTGGAAACACCATATATTTT,CASREQGISGNTIYF
TRBV27,once,.,TRBJ1-4,TGTGCCAGCGCCATGCGAGGAGCTAATGAAAAACTGTTTTTT,CASAMRGANEKLFF
TRBV6-5,once,TRBD1,TRBJ2-7,TGTGCCAGCAGTTACTCGATGGGACAGGGCACCTACGAGCAGTACTTC,CASSYSMGQGTYEQYF
TRBV27,.,.,TRBJ2-1,TGTGCCAGCAGTTTAACCCCACCCGGACAGGCCTACCCGGGGGTCTCCTACAATGAGCAGTTCTTC,CASSLTPPGQAYPGVSYNEQFF
TRBV5-1,.,.,TRBJ2-5,TGCGCCAGCAGCATAACAGGGAGTGAAGAGACCCAGTACTTC,CASSITGSEETQYF
TRBV5-1,.,TRBD1,TRBJ2-1,TGCGCCAGCAGCTCAAAGGCCAGGGGGCTGGGCAATGAGCAGTTCTTC,CASSSKARGLGNEQFF
TRBV27,once,TRBD1,TRBJ1-1,TGTGCCAGCAGTTATAGGGGGCCGGATTATAGCACTGAAGCTTTCTTT,CASSYRGPDYSTEAFF
TRBV7-9,once,.,TRBJ1-2,TGTGCCAGCAGCTTAGACTTCACGGGAGAGAACTATGGCTACACCTTC,CASSLDFTGENYGYTF
TRBV29-1,.,.,TRBJ2-7,TGCAGCGTTGAAAGGGCGGGAGAGCAGTACTTC,CSVERAGEQYF
TRBV7-7,.,.,TRBJ2-7,TGTGCTAGCAGCTTAGCGCTGGACAGTTCGGACGAGCAGTACTTC,CASSLALDSSDEQYF
TRBV7-2,.,TRBD1,TRBJ1-2,TGTGCCAGCAGCCCCCAGGGGGCTAACTATGGCTACACCTTC,CASSPQGANYGYTF
TRBV30,.,.,TRBJ1-5,TGTGCCTGGAGTGGGCAGGGGACCAAGCCCCAGCATTTT,CAWSGQGTKPQHF
TRBV19,.,TRBD2,TRBJ2-7,TGTGCCAGTAGTATGGGACTAGCGGACGATTACGAGCAGTACTTC,CASSMGLADDYEQYF
TRBV2,few,.,TRBJ2-5,TGTGCCAGCAGTCTTCACTTAAAGGAGACCCAGTACTTC,CASSLHLKETQYF
TRBV18,.,.,TRBJ1-1,TGTGCCAGCTCACCACCCCACCAAGGGAGAGCTTTCTTT,CASSPPHQGRAFF
TRBV11-3,.,.,TRBJ2-7,TGTGCCAGCAGTAGTAGCGGAAGGCAGTACTTC,CASSSSGRQYF
TRBV5-5,.,TRBD1,TRBJ1-1,TGTGCCAGCAGCAGTACAGGGGTCACTGAAGCTTTCTTT,CASSSTGVTEAFF
TRBV18,.,TRBD1,TRBJ2-1,TGTGCCAGCTCACCGGCTCCCGGGACAGGTCACCACAATGAGCAGTTCTTC,CASSPAPGTGHHNEQFF
TRBV11-2,.,TRBD2,TRBJ2-1,TGTGCCAGCAGCCCTCGGGTTAGCGGGGGGGCACACTATGAGCAGTTCTTC,CASSPRVSGGAHYEQFF
TRBV6-5,.,TRBD1,TRBJ2-7,TGTGCCAGCAGTGCACGACAGGGATGGTACGAGCAGTACTTC,CASSARQGWYEQYF
TRBV2,.,TRBD1,TRBJ2-7,TGTGCCAGCACGACAGGGCCCGAGCAGTACTTC,CASTTGPEQYF
TRBV19,.,TRBD1,TRBJ1-4,TGTGCCAGTAGTACGACAGGGGACGTGCGACTGTTTTTT,CASSTTGDVRLFF
TRBV27,.,TRBD2,TRBJ2-3,TGTGCCAGCAGTTTAAGCTGGCTAGCGGGTGGTACGCAGTATTTT,CASSLSWLAGGTQYF
TRBV15,.,.,TRBJ2-6,TGTGCCACCAGCAGAGCTCCCTCTGGGGCCAACGTCCTGACTTTC,CATSRAPSGANVLTF
TRBV5-4,.,.,TRBJ1-2,TGTGCCAGCAGCTTCCAGGGCCTACGCTATGGCTACACCTTC,CASSFQGLRYGYTF
TRBV4-3,.,.,TRBJ1-4,TGCGCCAGCAGCCAAGGGCAGGGAAGTGAAAAACTGTTTTTT,CASSQGQGSEKLFF
TRBV19,.,.,TRBJ1-5,TGTGCCAGTTCCTACACGGGTTATAGCAATCAGCCCCAGCATTTT,CASSYTGYSNQPQHF
TRBV4-3,.,.,TRBJ1-1,TGCGCCAGCAGATTAGGGGCAAACACTGAAGCTTTCTTT,CASRLGANTEAFF
TRBV5-1,.,.,TRBJ2-2,TGCGCCAGCAGCGTGACAGGGAGGACCGGGGAGCTGTTTTTT,CASSVTGRTGELFF
TRBV2,.,TRBD1,TRBJ1-5,TGTGCCAGCAACCCAGACAGGGGAAGGAATCAGCCCCAGCATTTT,CASNPDRGRNQPQHF
TRBV2,.,.,TRBJ2-7,TGTGCCAGCAGTGAAGTAACCTACGAGCAGTACTTC,CASSEVTYEQYF
TRBV7-3,.,.,TRBJ2-5,TGTGCCAGCAGCCCATCTAGGGGATGGCTCCAAGAGACCCAGTACTTC,CASSPSRGWLQETQYF
TRBV15,.,TRBD1,TRBJ2-3,TGTGCCACCAGCAGCGACAGGGGTTCCGCAGATACGCAGTATTTT,CATSSDRGSADTQYF
TRBV27,.,TRBD2,TRBJ2-2,TGTGCCAGCAGTTTATCCTTGGCTAGCGGGAGTTCCACCGGGGAGCTGTTTTTT,CASSLSLASGSSTGELFF
TRBV5-1,.,TRBD1,TRBJ1-2,TGCGCCAGCAGCTTGGCGTCGGGACAGGGGATTAATGGCTACACCTTC,CASSLASGQGINGYTF
TRBV12-5,.,.,TRBJ2-1,TGTGCTAGTGGGGGCGACTACAATGAGCAGTTCTTC,CASGGDYNEQFF
TRBV5-1,.,TRBD2,TRBJ2-1,TGCGCCAGCAGCTTGGCCTTAGCGGGAGGGCCCAATGAGCAGTTCTTC,CASSLALAGGPNEQFF
TRBV11-2,.,TRBD1,TRBJ1-5,TGTGCCAGCAGCCCGACGACAGGGGGCCTCGGGCAGCCCCAGCATTTT,CASSPTTGGLGQPQHF
TRBV5-1,.,TRBD1,TRBJ1-2,TGCGCCAGCAGCTTGTTTACAGGGGCTTATGGCTACACCTTC,CASSLFTGAYGYTF
TRBV28,.,.,TRBJ1-3,TGTGCCAGCAGTTTCAGGGCGGTAGGAAACACCATATATTTT,CASSFRAVGNTIYF
TRBV4-3,.,.,TRBJ2-3,TGCGCCAGCAGCCAAGCGGGGGTATTTACGCAGTATTTT,CASSQAGVFTQYF
TRBV6-5,.,.,TRBJ2-2,TGTGCCAGCAGTTGGAGTAACTCAAACACCGGGGAGCTGTTTTTT,CASSWSNSNTGELFF
TRBV6-5,many,.,TRBJ2-1,TGTGCCAGCAGTTCGCGGAGCTCCTACAATGAGCAGTTCTTC,CASSSRSSYNEQFF